This entry is about one TCR beta chain. This sample was included in a study of cytomegalovirus exposure and HLA in healthy donors. Germline loops: CDR1 SGHTA, CDR2 FQGNSA. V was shortened by 0 bases and J by 3 bases, with 12 bases between the two germline ends. This CDR3 comprises 16 residues. The PCR used 60 Vbeta and 13 Jbeta primers. Data came from immunoSEQ multiplex PCR; TCRdb stores just in-frame clones and leaves some out. The sample includes 90,000 to 140,000 clones, under 85% of them seen just once. The specimen sequenced was PBMCs. This receptor was obtained from a middle-aged man in good health and CMV-seronegative. V gene TRBV7-2 combines with J gene TRBJ1-5; a possible D gene is TRBD1 (5 bases). Written as DNA, the CDR3 is TGTGCCAGCAGCTTAGCGCAGGGTTGGGCCAATCAGCCCCAGCATTTT. Its protein is CASSLAQGWANQPQHF.